These T cell receptor beta chains were read from a single sample in a study of cytomegalovirus exposure and HLA in healthy donors. TCRdb's copy holds only in-frame clones and misses some; the assay was immunoSEQ multiplex PCR. This sample has around 280,000 clones; approximately 90% occur once, and the top ten carry approximately 2.4%. Sequenced input: PBMCs. These receptors were collected from a woman between 18 and 29 years old in good health and CMV-seronegative. The CDR3 runs from the conserved cysteine through the conserved F or W. Each record gives: J gene, D gene, clone size, CDR3 length, V gene, CDR3 protein, CDR3 DNA. The D gene is left open where the match is weak. Clone size is given for some rows only: seen once, a few or many times, or a class if the clone is expanded.

J: TRBJ2-3
D: NA
size: few
length: 15
V: TRBV5-1
CDR3: CASSLKLSQADTQYF
DNA: TGCGCCAGCAGCTTGAAACTCAGTCAGGCAGATACGCAGTATTTT

J: TRBJ2-1
D: NA
size: NA
length: 13
V: TRBV11-1
CDR3: CASSPSPYNEQFF
DNA: TGTGCCAGCAGCCCATCCCCCTACAATGAGCAGTTCTTC

J: TRBJ2-2
D: TRBD2
size: NA
length: 20
V: TRBV19
CDR3: CASSLFRNPSPGGNTGELFF
DNA: TGTGCCAGTAGTCTCTTCCGAAACCCCTCTCCGGGGGGGAACACCGGGGAGCTGTTTTTT

J: TRBJ1-2
D: NA
size: NA
length: 14
V: TRBV6-5
CDR3: CASSYQKPNYGYTF
DNA: TGTGCCAGCAGTTACCAGAAACCTAACTATGGCTACACCTTC

J: TRBJ2-7
D: TRBD1
size: NA
length: 15
V: TRBV6-1
CDR3: CASRLRGPSAYEQYF
DNA: TGTGCCAGCAGGCTCAGGGGGCCCTCCGCCTACGAGCAGTACTTC

J: TRBJ2-5
D: NA
size: NA
length: 13
V: TRBV30
CDR3: CAWGGWGGETQYF
DNA: TGTGCCTGGGGGGGCTGGGGGGGGGAGACCCAGTACTTC

J: TRBJ1-1
D: TRBD1
size: NA
length: 15
V: TRBV19
CDR3: CASSSPGQGARGAFF
DNA: TGTGCCAGTAGTAGTCCGGGACAGGGGGCCAGGGGAGCTTTCTTT

J: TRBJ2-7
D: NA
size: NA
length: 14
V: TRBV6-5
CDR3: CASSSWTVSYEQYF
DNA: TGTGCCAGCAGTTCGTGGACAGTCTCCTACGAGCAGTACTTC

J: TRBJ1-1
D: TRBD1
size: NA
length: 14
V: TRBV6-5
CDR3: CASSLGQGNTEAFF
DNA: TGTGCCAGCAGCTTAGGACAGGGGAACACTGAAGCTTTCTTT

J: TRBJ2-7
D: NA
size: once
length: 14
V: TRBV9
CDR3: CASSVVGETSEQYF
DNA: TGTGCCAGCAGCGTAGTAGGAGAAACCTCCGAGCAGTACTTC

J: TRBJ2-1
D: NA
size: NA
length: 15
V: TRBV19
CDR3: CASSIELGFYNEQFF
DNA: TGTGCCAGTAGTATAGAACTAGGATTCTACAATGAGCAGTTCTTC

J: TRBJ2-1
D: TRBD2
size: NA
length: 18
V: TRBV5-4
CDR3: CASSGGGLAGVPGREQFF
DNA: TGTGCCAGCAGCGGGGGGGGACTAGCGGGGGTCCCGGGGCGTGAGCAGTTCTTC

J: TRBJ2-1
D: TRBD2
size: once
length: 15
V: TRBV7-3
CDR3: CASSLTSGAYNEQFF
DNA: TGTGCCAGCAGCTTGACTAGCGGGGCTTACAATGAGCAGTTCTTC

J: TRBJ2-7
D: TRBD1
size: NA
length: 14
V: TRBV2
CDR3: CASSGDRGSDEQYF
DNA: TGTGCCAGCAGCGGGGACAGGGGTTCTGACGAGCAGTACTTC

J: TRBJ2-5
D: NA
size: NA
length: 14
V: TRBV18
CDR3: CASSPRSNQETQYF
DNA: TGTGCCAGCTCACCGCGAAGTAACCAAGAGACCCAGTACTTC

J: TRBJ2-7
D: TRBD1
size: NA
length: 11
V: TRBV7-9
CDR3: CASSLEGQPYF
DNA: TGTGCCAGCAGCTTAGAGGGACAGCCGTACTTC

J: TRBJ2-7
D: TRBD1
size: NA
length: 15
V: TRBV6-5
CDR3: CASSRGLAPTYEQYF
DNA: TGTGCCAGCAGCAGGGGGCTAGCACCGACCTACGAGCAGTACTTC

J: TRBJ2-7
D: TRBD2
size: few
length: 16
V: TRBV7-3
CDR3: CASSLGPSGGPYEQYF
DNA: TGTGCCAGCAGCTTAGGTCCGAGCGGGGGGCCTTACGAGCAGTACTTC

J: TRBJ2-7
D: NA
size: NA
length: 10
V: TRBV11-2
CDR3: CASPRYEQYF
DNA: TGTGCCAGTCCTCGGTACGAGCAGTACTTC

J: TRBJ1-2
D: TRBD1
size: NA
length: 13
V: TRBV9
CDR3: CASSVLGGGGYTF
DNA: TGTGCCAGCAGCGTTTTAGGGGGCGGTGGCTACACCTTC

J: TRBJ2-1
D: NA
size: once
length: 15
V: TRBV7-6
CDR3: CASSLGGAGGYEQFF
DNA: TGTGCCAGCAGCTTGGGGGGGGCGGGTGGTTATGAGCAGTTCTTC

J: TRBJ2-7
D: NA
size: NA
length: 16
V: TRBV21-1
CDR3: CASSKKHRLTSYEQYF
DNA: TGTGCCAGCAGCAAAAAACACAGGCTAACGTCCTACGAGCAGTACTTC

J: TRBJ1-1
D: NA
size: NA
length: 12
V: TRBV6-5
CDR3: CASSYTTGEAFF
DNA: TGTGCCAGCAGTTACACTACAGGGGAAGCTTTCTTT

J: TRBJ2-1
D: NA
size: once
length: 12
V: TRBV7-9
CDR3: CASSLGDNEQFF
DNA: TGTGCCAGCAGCTTAGGAGACAATGAGCAGTTCTTC

J: TRBJ2-3
D: TRBD2
size: NA
length: 15
V: TRBV6-5
CDR3: CTTRPARGFTDTQYF
DNA: TGTACCACCCGACCAGCGCGGGGGTTTACAGATACGCAGTATTTT

J: TRBJ1-1
D: NA
size: NA
length: 15
V: TRBV29-1
CDR3: CSVNGQLRMNTEAFF
DNA: TGCAGCGTTAACGGACAGTTAAGGATGAACACTGAAGCTTTCTTT

J: TRBJ1-5
D: NA
size: once
length: 16
V: TRBV6-6
CDR3: CASTFRGARDNQPQHF
DNA: TGTGCCAGCACCTTTCGGGGAGCACGGGACAATCAGCCCCAGCATTTT

J: TRBJ2-1
D: TRBD1
size: few
length: 12
V: TRBV9
CDR3: CASRTGAGEQFF
DNA: TGTGCCAGCAGGACAGGGGCCGGGGAGCAGTTCTTC

J: TRBJ2-7
D: TRBD1
size: NA
length: 17
V: TRBV18
CDR3: CASSRRNRDRGWYEQYF
DNA: TGTGCCAGCTCACGGCGCAACCGGGACAGGGGTTGGTACGAGCAGTACTTC

J: TRBJ1-2
D: NA
size: few
length: 13
V: TRBV19
CDR3: CASSMGTQYGYTF
DNA: TGTGCCAGTAGTATGGGGACACAATATGGCTACACCTTC

J: TRBJ1-2
D: NA
size: NA
length: 15
V: TRBV29-1
CDR3: CSVEGAGFENYGYTF
DNA: TGCAGCGTTGAGGGGGCAGGCTTTGAAAACTATGGCTACACCTTC

J: TRBJ1-3
D: TRBD1
size: NA
length: 14
V: TRBV14
CDR3: CASSQAGGGNTIYF
DNA: TGTGCCAGCAGCCAAGCAGGGGGAGGAAACACCATATATTTT

J: TRBJ2-7
D: TRBD1
size: NA
length: 15
V: TRBV27
CDR3: CASSLGQGSPYEQYF
DNA: TGTGCCAGCAGTCTGGGACAGGGGTCACCCTACGAGCAGTACTTC

J: TRBJ1-6
D: NA
size: NA
length: 16
V: TRBV6-4
CDR3: CASSDSIGRDISPLHF
DNA: TGTGCCAGCAGTGACTCGATAGGCAGGGATATTTCACCCCTCCACTTT

J: TRBJ2-1
D: NA
size: NA
length: 15
V: TRBV28
CDR3: CASNLGTNEGNEQFF
DNA: TGTGCCAGCAACCTAGGGACAAACGAGGGCAATGAGCAGTTCTTC

J: TRBJ1-5
D: NA
size: NA
length: 15
V: TRBV5-6
CDR3: CASSPRGKDNQPQHF
DNA: TGTGCCAGCAGCCCGCGGGGAAAGGACAATCAGCCCCAGCATTTT

J: TRBJ1-2
D: NA
size: NA
length: 16
V: TRBV10-2
CDR3: CASSESSRVSLDGYTF
DNA: TGCGCCAGCAGTGAATCGTCGAGGGTTTCCCTGGATGGCTACACCTTC

J: TRBJ2-7
D: NA
size: NA
length: 15
V: TRBV2
CDR3: CASSEARNLADEQYF
DNA: TGTGCCAGCAGTGAAGCTAGGAATCTGGCGGACGAGCAGTACTTC

J: TRBJ2-3
D: TRBD1
size: NA
length: 15
V: TRBV2
CDR3: CASNAEGASTDTQYF
DNA: TGTGCCAGCAATGCTGAGGGGGCGTCCACAGATACGCAGTATTTT

J: TRBJ1-1
D: TRBD1
size: NA
length: 15
V: TRBV15
CDR3: CATSRQQGAHKGAFF
DNA: TGTGCCACCAGCAGGCAACAGGGGGCCCATAAAGGTGCTTTCTTT

J: TRBJ1-1
D: NA
size: NA
length: 14
V: TRBV27
CDR3: CASSLTDLNTEAFF
DNA: TGTGCCAGCAGTCTTACAGATTTGAACACTGAAGCTTTCTTT

J: TRBJ2-5
D: TRBD1
size: NA
length: 18
V: TRBV14
CDR3: CASSQVVGTGDLRETQYF
DNA: TGTGCCAGCAGCCAAGTGGTGGGGACAGGGGACCTCCGAGAGACCCAGTACTTC

J: TRBJ1-1
D: TRBD1
size: NA
length: 14
V: TRBV5-4
CDR3: CASSFQGAHTEAFF
DNA: TGTGCCAGCAGCTTCCAGGGGGCTCACACTGAAGCTTTCTTT

J: TRBJ2-2
D: NA
size: NA
length: 14
V: TRBV2
CDR3: CASIRTENTGELFF
DNA: TGTGCCAGCATTAGGACAGAAAACACCGGGGAGCTGTTTTTT

J: TRBJ1-1
D: NA
size: NA
length: 15
V: TRBV5-1
CDR3: CASSSRLAGNTEAFF
DNA: TGCGCCAGCAGCAGCCGCCTGGCGGGGAACACTGAAGCTTTCTTT

J: TRBJ1-2
D: TRBD1
size: NA
length: 12
V: TRBV7-9
CDR3: CSSQQGSYGYTF
DNA: TGTTCCAGCCAACAGGGGAGCTATGGCTACACCTTC

J: TRBJ2-7
D: TRBD1
size: NA
length: 14
V: TRBV5-6
CDR3: CASSRRQGGDEQYF
DNA: TGTGCCAGCAGCCGACGACAGGGTGGAGACGAGCAGTACTTC

J: TRBJ1-5
D: NA
size: few
length: 18
V: TRBV6-1
CDR3: CASSEDPPGFAINQPQHF
DNA: TGTGCCAGCAGTGAAGATCCTCCGGGATTTGCCATCAATCAGCCCCAGCATTTT

J: TRBJ1-5
D: NA
size: NA
length: 13
V: TRBV6-6
CDR3: CATQQGGNQPQHF
DNA: TGTGCCACCCAACAGGGAGGCAATCAGCCCCAGCATTTT

J: TRBJ1-5
D: NA
size: NA
length: 11
V: TRBV6-6
CDR3: CASSPSQPQHF
DNA: TGTGCCAGCAGCCCGAGTCAGCCCCAGCATTTT

J: TRBJ1-2
D: NA
size: NA
length: 17
V: TRBV18
CDR3: CASSLTPGPGANYGYTF
DNA: TGTGCCAGCTCACTTACCCCCGGTCCAGGCGCCAACTATGGCTACACCTTC

J: TRBJ1-2
D: TRBD1
size: NA
length: 12
V: TRBV19
CDR3: CASSIGTGGYTF
DNA: TGTGCCAGTAGCATAGGGACAGGCGGCTACACCTTC

J: TRBJ2-1
D: TRBD2
size: NA
length: 15
V: TRBV4-2
CDR3: CASSQELWGGNEQFF
DNA: TGTGCCAGCAGCCAAGAGTTATGGGGGGGGAATGAGCAGTTCTTC

J: TRBJ1-1
D: NA
size: NA
length: 15
V: TRBV2
CDR3: CASRLDGQMNTEAFF
DNA: TGTGCCAGCAGGTTGGACGGACAGATGAACACTGAAGCTTTCTTT